This TCR beta chain was identified in a study of PD-L1 blockade in urothelial cancer. The wider study: Twenty-five out of 29 patients were men whose urothelial cancer was bladder-origin. Blood analysis took place 3 weeks (second dose) and 6 weeks after treatment start.

The CDR3 extends over 14 amino acids. Germline-derived CDR1 and CDR2 are SGHRS and YFSETQ. Trimming took off 3 bases at V and 0 bases at J, with 8 bases between the two ends. Specified time point: pretreatment peripheral blood. Patients presented with locally advanced or metastatic urothelial carcinoma. Each patient gave between 1 and 8 samples, pretreatment and on-treatment. Clones were sequenced by immunoSEQ multiplex PCR, and TCRdb holds only the in-frame ones, with some missing. The sample holds about 63,000 clones, roughly 76% seen once. V is TRBV5-1 and J is TRBJ2-3; D unresolved. This material consisted of PBMCs, taken around atezolizumab (anti-PD-L1) treatment. This TCR was sampled from a man aged 65-85 years with urothelial cancer. The CDR3: CASSSSQSTDTQYF. The CDR3, as DNA: TGCGCCAGCAGCTCCTCACAGAGCACAGATACGCAGTATTTT.